This paragraph reports one T cell receptor beta chain. Its specificity is not known. Combining a sample-barcoded 5' primer with a J-beta primer mix, a second PCR ran for 7 to 11 cycles. TCRdb re-called the 5' RACE reads with MiXCR, one entry per CDR3 protein. This sample has some 1,800,000 distinct CDR3 sequences, with 35% to 50% found just once. The sample originates from a study of blood T cells in healthy people across ages. General study findings and limits: Strong correlation existed between TCR beta diversity and naive T cell percentage. Considered underestimates were the diversity estimates obtained from one million T cells.

The CDR3 is made up of 14 amino acids. V trimming: 9 bases; J trimming: 5 bases; junction bases outside the gene matches: 9. Germline V gene lookup returns CDR1 SGDLS and CDR2 YYNGEE. The donors, all healthy, were Caucasians living in Russia, aged roughly 6 to 90. This TCR derives from a human donor in good health. The specimen sequenced was blood. The chain has TRBV9 and TRBJ1-5; TRBD1 agrees at 9 bases. This CDR3 is CATPDRGHYQPQHF. The CDR3, as DNA: TGTGCCACCCCGGACAGGGGTCACTATCAGCCCCAGCATTTT.